The entry that follows covers one TCR beta chain sequence. Repertoires were generated with immunoSEQ multiplex PCR, while TCRdb's copy carries only in-frame clones and drops some. Of about 72,000 clones in the sample, approximately 80% were seen once. The data stem from a study of cytotoxic CD8 clonotypes in ibrutinib-treated CLL. Germline V lookup: CDR1 SGHAT, CDR2 FQNNGV. This CDR3 has 13 residues. Trimming left V 1 base short and J 3 bases short, with 6 bases between. The chain is built from TRBV11-2 and TRBJ2-5; D gene unclear. This clonotype originated in a human donor with chronic lymphocytic leukemia. The source was PBMCs, collected at disease progression, from a patient treated with ibrutinib. DNA of the CDR3: TGTGCCAGCAGCTTAGTCCGGAAAGAGACCCAGTACTTC. Translated: CASSLVRKETQYF.